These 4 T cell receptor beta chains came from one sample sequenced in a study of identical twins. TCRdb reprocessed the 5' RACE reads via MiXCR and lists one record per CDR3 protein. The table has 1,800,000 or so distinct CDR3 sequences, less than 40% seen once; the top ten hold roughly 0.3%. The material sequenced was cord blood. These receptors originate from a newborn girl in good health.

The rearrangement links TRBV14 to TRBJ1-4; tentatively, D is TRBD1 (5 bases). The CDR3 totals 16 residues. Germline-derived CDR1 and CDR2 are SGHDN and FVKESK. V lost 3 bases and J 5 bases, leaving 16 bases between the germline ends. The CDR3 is CASSQTPGLPNEKLFF. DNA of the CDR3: TGTGCCAGCAGCCAGACTCCGGGACTGCCGAATGAAAAACTGTTTTTT.

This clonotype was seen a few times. CDR3 DNA: TGCAGTGCTAGAGATCGGCGGGAGGGAAATGAGCAGTTCTTC. Its translation is CSARDRREGNEQFF. The chain recombines TRBV20-1 with TRBJ2-1, with 9 bases lining up with TRBD2. The J segment lost 7 bases and the V segment lost 0 bases, leaving 4 bases of the junction unmatched. Germline CDR1 reads DFQATT; CDR2 reads SNEGSKA (reference sequence). CDR3 size: 14 residues.

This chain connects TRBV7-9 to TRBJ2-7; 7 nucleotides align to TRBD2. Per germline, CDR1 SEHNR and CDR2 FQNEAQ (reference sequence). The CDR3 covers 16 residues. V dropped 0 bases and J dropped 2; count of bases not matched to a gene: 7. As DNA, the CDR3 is TGTGCCAGCAGCTTAGCGGCTAGCGGATACACCTACGAGCAGTACTTC. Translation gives CASSLAASGYTYEQYF.

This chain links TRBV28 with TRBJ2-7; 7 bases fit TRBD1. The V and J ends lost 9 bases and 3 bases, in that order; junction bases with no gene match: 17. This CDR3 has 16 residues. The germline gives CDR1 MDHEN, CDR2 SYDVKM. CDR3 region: CASKGAGAKFYYEQYF. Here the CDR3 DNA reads TGTGCCAGTAAGGGGGCAGGGGCGAAATTTTACTACGAGCAGTACTTC.